This entry features one TCR beta chain sequence. Germline CDR1 and CDR2: KGHDR and SFDVKD. The length of the CDR3 is 17 residues. The data derive from a study of T cells expressing NK-cell markers. TCRdb re-called the 5' RACE reads; one entry per CDR3 protein, DNA not given. Its table records a few hundred thousand distinct CDR3 sequences. The J gene is TRBJ2-7, the V gene TRBV24-1; TCRdb designates TRBD2, a call that cannot be tested without DNA. What was sequenced was blood T cells: a sorted CD56 or NKG2C T cell subset, CD4+ or CD8+ T cells, or bulk PBMC T cells (not recorded which). The clonotype was recovered from a man between 18 and 69 years old in good health. The CDR3 here is CATSVCQEGSSLDEQYF.